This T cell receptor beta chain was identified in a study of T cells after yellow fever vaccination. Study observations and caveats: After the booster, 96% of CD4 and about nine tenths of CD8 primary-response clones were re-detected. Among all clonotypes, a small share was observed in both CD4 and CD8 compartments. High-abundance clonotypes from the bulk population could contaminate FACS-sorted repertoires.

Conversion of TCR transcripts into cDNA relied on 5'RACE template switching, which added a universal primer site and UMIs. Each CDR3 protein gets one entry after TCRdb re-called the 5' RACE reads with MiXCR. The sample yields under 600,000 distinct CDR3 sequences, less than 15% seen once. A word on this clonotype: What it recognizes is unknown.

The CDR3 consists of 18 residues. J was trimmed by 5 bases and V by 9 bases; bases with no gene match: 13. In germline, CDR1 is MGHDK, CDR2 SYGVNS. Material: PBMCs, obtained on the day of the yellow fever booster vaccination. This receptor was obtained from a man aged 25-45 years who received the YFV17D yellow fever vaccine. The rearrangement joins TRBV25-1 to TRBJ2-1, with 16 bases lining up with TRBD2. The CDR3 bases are TGTGCCAGTTCCGGGACTAGCGGGAGGGCCGGCCACAACAATGAGCAGTTCTTC. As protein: CASSGTSGRAGHNNEQFF.